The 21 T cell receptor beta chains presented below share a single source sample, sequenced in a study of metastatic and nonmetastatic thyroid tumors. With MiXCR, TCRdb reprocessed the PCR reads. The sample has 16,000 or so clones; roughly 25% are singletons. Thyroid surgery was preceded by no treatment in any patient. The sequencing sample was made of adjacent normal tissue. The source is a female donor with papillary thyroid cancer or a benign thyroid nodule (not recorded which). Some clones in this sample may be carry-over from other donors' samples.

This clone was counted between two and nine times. The CDR3 loop reads CASSLGDRTEAFF. CDR3 in DNA: TGTGCCAGCAGCTTGGGGGATCGGACTGAAGCTTTCTTT. The V call is TRBV5-5, the J call TRBJ1-1, with D hard to call. The CDR3 consists of 13 residues. In germline, CDR1 is SGHKS, CDR2 YYEKEE (reference sequence). Between the trimmed V and J ends, which lost 0 bases and 5 bases, there was a span of 8 bases.

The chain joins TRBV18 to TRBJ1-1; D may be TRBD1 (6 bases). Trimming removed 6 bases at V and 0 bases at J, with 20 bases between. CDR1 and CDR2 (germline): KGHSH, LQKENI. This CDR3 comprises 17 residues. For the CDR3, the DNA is TGTGCCAGCTCCCTAAGTCGTGAGACAGGACTGAACACTGAAGCTTTCTTT. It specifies CASSLSRETGLNTEAFF.

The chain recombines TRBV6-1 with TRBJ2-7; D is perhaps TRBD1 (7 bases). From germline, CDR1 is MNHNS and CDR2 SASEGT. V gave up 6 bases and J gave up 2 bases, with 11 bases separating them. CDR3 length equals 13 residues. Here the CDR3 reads CASRGGQTYEQYF. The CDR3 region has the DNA TGTGCCAGCAGGGGGGGACAGACCTACGAGCAGTACTTC.

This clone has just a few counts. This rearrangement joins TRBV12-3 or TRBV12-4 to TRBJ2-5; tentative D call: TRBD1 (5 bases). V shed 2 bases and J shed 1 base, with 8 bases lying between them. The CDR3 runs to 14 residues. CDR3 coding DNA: TGTGCCAGCAGTTTAACAGGAGTCCAAGAGACCCAGTACTTC. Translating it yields CASSLTGVQETQYF.

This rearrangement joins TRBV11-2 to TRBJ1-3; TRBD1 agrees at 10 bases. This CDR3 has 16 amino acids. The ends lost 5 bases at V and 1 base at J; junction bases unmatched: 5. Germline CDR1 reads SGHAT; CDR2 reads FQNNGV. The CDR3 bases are TGTGCCAGCAGCGGACGGACAGGGGGGTCTGGAAACACCATATATTTT. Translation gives CASSGRTGGSGNTIYF.

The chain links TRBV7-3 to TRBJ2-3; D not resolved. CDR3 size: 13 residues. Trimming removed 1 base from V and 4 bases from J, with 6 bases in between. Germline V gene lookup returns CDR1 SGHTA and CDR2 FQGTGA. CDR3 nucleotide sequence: TGTGCCAGCAGCTTAAGCCGGCCAGATACGCAGTATTTT. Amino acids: CASSLSRPDTQYF.

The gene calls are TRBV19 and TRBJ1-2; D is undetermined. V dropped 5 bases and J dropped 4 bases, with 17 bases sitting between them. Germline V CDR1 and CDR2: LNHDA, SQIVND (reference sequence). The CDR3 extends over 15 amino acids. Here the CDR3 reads CASSFWSGGSYGYTF. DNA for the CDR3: TGTGCCAGTAGTTTTTGGTCTGGCGGCAGCTATGGCTACACCTTC.

The CDR3 protein is CSASSPNTDTQYF. The CDR3 coding sequence is TGCAGTGCTAGTTCCCCGAACACAGATACGCAGTATTTT. The rearrangement uses TRBV20-1 and TRBJ2-3, with no clear D. V dropped 3 bases and J dropped 2 bases, with 9 bases sitting between them. This CDR3 is built from 13 residues. In germline, CDR1 is DFQATT, CDR2 SNEGSKA (reference sequence).

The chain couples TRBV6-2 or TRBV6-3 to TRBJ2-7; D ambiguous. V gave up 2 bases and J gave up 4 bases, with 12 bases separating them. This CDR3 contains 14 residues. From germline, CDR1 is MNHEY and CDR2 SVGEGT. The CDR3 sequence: CASSYGPDLYEQYF. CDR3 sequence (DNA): TGTGCCAGCAGTTACGGTCCGGACCTGTACGAGCAGTACTTC.

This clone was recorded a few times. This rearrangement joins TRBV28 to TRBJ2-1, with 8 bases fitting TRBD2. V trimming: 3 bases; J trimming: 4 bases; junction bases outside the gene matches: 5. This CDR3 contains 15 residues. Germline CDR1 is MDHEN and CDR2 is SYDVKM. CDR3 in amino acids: CASSLAGGLYNEQFF. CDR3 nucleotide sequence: TGTGCCAGCAGTTTGGCGGGGGGCCTGTACAATGAGCAGTTCTTC.

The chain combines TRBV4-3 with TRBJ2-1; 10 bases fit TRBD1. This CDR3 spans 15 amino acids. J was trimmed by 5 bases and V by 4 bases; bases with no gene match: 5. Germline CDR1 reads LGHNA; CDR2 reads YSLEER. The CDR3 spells CASSPDRGPHNEQFF. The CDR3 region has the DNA TGCGCCAGCAGCCCCGACAGGGGGCCTCACAATGAGCAGTTCTTC.

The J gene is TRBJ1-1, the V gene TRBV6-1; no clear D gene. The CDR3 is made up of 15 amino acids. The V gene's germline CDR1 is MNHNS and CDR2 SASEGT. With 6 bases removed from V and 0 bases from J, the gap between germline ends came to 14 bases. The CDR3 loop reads CASSPKWAVNTEAFF. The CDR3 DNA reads TGTGCCAGCAGCCCTAAATGGGCGGTGAACACTGAAGCTTTCTTT.

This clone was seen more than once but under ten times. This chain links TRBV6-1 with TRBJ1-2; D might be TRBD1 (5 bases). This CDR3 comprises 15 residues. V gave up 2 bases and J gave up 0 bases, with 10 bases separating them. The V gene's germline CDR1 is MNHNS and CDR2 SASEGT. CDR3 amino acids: CASSESLGANYGYTF. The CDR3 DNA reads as TGTGCCAGCAGTGAAAGTCTAGGGGCTAACTATGGCTACACCTTC.

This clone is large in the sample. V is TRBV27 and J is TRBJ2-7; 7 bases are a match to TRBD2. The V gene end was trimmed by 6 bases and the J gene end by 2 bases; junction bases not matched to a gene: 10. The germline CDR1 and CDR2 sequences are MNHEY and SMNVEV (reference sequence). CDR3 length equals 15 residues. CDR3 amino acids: CASRLYRGGTYEQYF. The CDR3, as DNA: TGTGCCAGCAGACTGTACCGCGGGGGAACCTACGAGCAGTACTTC.

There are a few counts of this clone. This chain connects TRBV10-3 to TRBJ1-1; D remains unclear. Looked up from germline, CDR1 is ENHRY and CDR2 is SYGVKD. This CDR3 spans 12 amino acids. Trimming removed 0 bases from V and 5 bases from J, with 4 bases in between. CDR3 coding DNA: TGTGCCATCAGTGAGTCGGCGACTGAAGCTTTCTTT. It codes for CAISESATEAFF.

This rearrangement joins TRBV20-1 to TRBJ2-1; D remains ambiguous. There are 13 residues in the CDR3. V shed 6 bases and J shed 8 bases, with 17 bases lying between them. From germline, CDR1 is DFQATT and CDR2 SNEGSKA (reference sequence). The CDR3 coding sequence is TGCAGTGCGGACCTCGGTTCGGTGGATGAGCAGTTCTTC. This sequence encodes CSADLGSVDEQFF.

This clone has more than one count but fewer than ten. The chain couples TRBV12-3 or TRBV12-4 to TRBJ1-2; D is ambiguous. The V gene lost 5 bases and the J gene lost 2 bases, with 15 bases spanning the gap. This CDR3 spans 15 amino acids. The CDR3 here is CASSRPSTGNYGYTF. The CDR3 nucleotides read TGTGCCAGCAGTAGGCCTTCGACTGGGAACTATGGCTACACCTTC.

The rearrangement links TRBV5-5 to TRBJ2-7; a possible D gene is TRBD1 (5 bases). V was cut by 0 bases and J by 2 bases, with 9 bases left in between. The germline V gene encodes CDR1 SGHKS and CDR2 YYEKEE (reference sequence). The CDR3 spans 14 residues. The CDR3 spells CASSLARVPYEQYF. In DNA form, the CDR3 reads TGTGCCAGCAGCTTGGCCAGGGTCCCCTACGAGCAGTACTTC. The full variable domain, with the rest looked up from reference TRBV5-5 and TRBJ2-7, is DAGVTQSPTHLIKTRGQQVTLRCSPISGHKSVSWYQQVLGQGPQFIFQYYEKEERGRGNFPDRFSARQFPNYSSELNVNALLLGDSALYLCASSLARVPYEQYFGPGTRLTVT.

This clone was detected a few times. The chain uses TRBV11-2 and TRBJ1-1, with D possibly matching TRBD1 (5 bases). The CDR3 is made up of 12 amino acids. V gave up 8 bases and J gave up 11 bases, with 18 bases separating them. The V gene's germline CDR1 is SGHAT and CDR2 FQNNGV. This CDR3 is CASVGEGTDAFF. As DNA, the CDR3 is TGTGCCAGCGTAGGGGAGGGCACGGACGCTTTCTTT.

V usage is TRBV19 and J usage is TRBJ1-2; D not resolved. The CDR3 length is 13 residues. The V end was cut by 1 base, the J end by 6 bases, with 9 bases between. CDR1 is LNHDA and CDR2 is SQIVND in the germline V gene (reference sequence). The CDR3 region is CASSIGGFDGYTF. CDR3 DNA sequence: TGTGCCAGTAGTATAGGGGGTTTCGATGGCTACACCTTC.

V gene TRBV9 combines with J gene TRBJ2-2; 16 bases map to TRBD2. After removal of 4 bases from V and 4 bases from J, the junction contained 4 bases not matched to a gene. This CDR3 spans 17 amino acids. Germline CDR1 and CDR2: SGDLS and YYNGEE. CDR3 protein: CASSPGLAGGSTGELFF. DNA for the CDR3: TGTGCCAGCAGCCCGGGACTAGCGGGAGGGTCCACCGGGGAGCTGTTTTTT.